The 22 T cell receptor beta chains listed next were all sequenced from one sample in a study of blood T cell repertoires in COVID-19. The data were produced by immunoSEQ multiplex PCR, yet TCRdb's version contains in-frame clones alone and is incomplete. The table lists approximately 230,000 clones, around 90% of them singletons. Sequencing was performed on PBMCs or T cells enriched from blood (not recorded which). These receptors came from a woman in her 30s with acute COVID-19.

The chain has TRBV11-2 and TRBJ1-5; TRBD1 might be the D (5 bases). The germline V gene encodes CDR1 SGHAT and CDR2 FQNNGV. The CDR3 is 19 residues long. V lost 3 bases and J lost 2, with 23 bases in between. The CDR3 bases are TGTGCCAGCAGCTTTCGCCTCGACAGTTCCTATCCGGGCAATCAGCCCCAGCATTTT. Residues: CASSFRLDSSYPGNQPQHF.

The V gene is TRBV7-3, the J gene TRBJ2-2, with 8 bases fitting TRBD1. J was trimmed by 2 bases and V by 1 base; bases with no gene match: 3. The length of the CDR3 is 16 residues. Germline CDR1 is SGHTA and CDR2 is FQGTGA. The CDR3 DNA reads TGTGCCAGCAGCTTAAACAGGGGGGTTAACACCGGGGAGCTGTTTTTT. Its protein product is CASSLNRGVNTGELFF.

V gene TRBV2 combines with J gene TRBJ1-2, with D tentatively TRBD1 (5 bases). The CDR3 covers 14 residues. Germline V lookup: CDR1 SNHLY, CDR2 FYNNEI. V lost 4 bases to trimming and J lost 4 bases, with 13 bases between them. The CDR3 DNA is TGTGCCAGCAGTGCGTCAAGGGGTAGCTATGGCTACACCTTC. Its translation: CASSASRGSYGYTF.

Points on this clone: Since the CDR3 does not end with the conserved phenylalanine or tryptophan, this likely comes from a read error. It is unclear where the CDR3 begins or ends on the DNA, so no DNA is shown, and the CDR3 is as TCRdb lists it. The chain has TRBV6-1 and TRBJ2-4; TRBD2 was called by the table and not checked on the DNA. The CDR3 spans 11 amino acids, including both terminal residues. CDR1 is MNHNS and CDR2 is SASEGT in the germline V gene. The CDR3 reads CASSDPSRLAL.

The chain employs TRBV29-1 and TRBJ2-1; possibly TRBD2 for D (5 bases). The germline gives CDR1 SQVTM, CDR2 ANQGSEA. The CDR3 spans 17 residues. V lost 6 bases and J 0 bases, leaving 21 bases between the germline ends. The CDR3 spells CSVVRASPEGSYNEQFF. The DNA for the CDR3 is TGCAGCGTGGTGCGGGCTAGCCCTGAGGGCTCCTACAATGAGCAGTTCTTC.

The gene calls are TRBV4-2 and TRBJ1-1; D is perhaps TRBD1 (5 bases). Trimming stripped 3 bases from V and 1 base from J, with 15 bases between. The CDR3 extends over 16 amino acids. Per the germline V gene, CDR1 is LGHNA and CDR2 is YNFKEQ. The CDR3 here is CASSHDLTGGNTEAFF. The CDR3 bases are TGTGCCAGCAGCCACGATCTTACCGGGGGGAACACTGAAGCTTTCTTT.

This clone has just one count. The chain employs TRBV27 and TRBJ2-1; TRBD2 matches 9 bases. After removal of 6 bases from V and 2 bases from J, the junction contained 5 bases not matched to a gene. Looked up from germline, CDR1 is MNHEY and CDR2 is SMNVEV (reference sequence). This CDR3 has 15 residues. Here the CDR3 reads CASRPGTSPYNEQFF. The CDR3 region has the DNA TGTGCCAGCAGGCCCGGGACTAGCCCCTACAATGAGCAGTTCTTC.

This chain connects TRBV28 to TRBJ1-1, with 8 bases fitting TRBD1. V shed 1 base, J shed 8 bases, and the junction held 9 bases outside the gene matches. The CDR3 runs to 15 residues. CDR1 MDHEN and CDR2 SYDVKM come from the germline V gene. CDR3 sequence: CASSLSPGTGGEAFF. The CDR3 nucleotides are TGTGCCAGCAGTTTATCCCCCGGGACAGGCGGGGAAGCTTTCTTT.

V and J are TRBV7-6 and TRBJ2-1; the match to TRBD2 covers 7 bases. The CDR3 is made up of 16 amino acids. V trimming: 5 bases; J trimming: 5 bases; junction bases outside the gene matches: 12. Per germline, CDR1 SGHVS and CDR2 FNYEAQ. CDR3 coding DNA: TGTGCCAGCAGCCCCAACGGGCCTAGCGGAAACAATGAGCAGTTCTTC. This translates into CASSPNGPSGNNEQFF.

The chain uses TRBV7-9 and TRBJ2-1; D remains unclear. The CDR3 loop spans 11 amino acids. The V end lost 3 bases, the J end lost 7 bases, and 4 bases lay between the germline ends. Germline lookup yields CDR1 SEHNR and CDR2 FQNEAQ (reference sequence). CDR3: CASSFVNEQFF. CDR3 DNA: TGTGCCAGCAGCTTCGTGAATGAGCAGTTCTTC.

Regarding this clone: One junction end disagrees with the germline gene, perhaps due to a read error. V usage is TRBV28 and J usage is TRBJ1-1; 8 bases line up with TRBD1. Germline loops: CDR1 MDHEN, CDR2 SYDVKM. CDR3 length: 13 amino acids. The chain's CDR3 is CASSEPPGQEVFF. CDR3 sequence (DNA): TGTGCCAGCAGTGAGCCCCCGGGACAGGAAGTTTTCTTT.

The gene calls are TRBV6-2 or TRBV6-3 and TRBJ2-2, with 7 bases identical to TRBD2. The CDR3 runs to 15 residues. With 2 bases clipped from V and 7 bases from J, the junction kept 7 bases outside the gene matches. Germline CDR1 reads MNHEY; CDR2 reads SVGEGT. CDR3 bases: TGTGCCAGCAGTTACCCCCTTACGGGAGGCGGGGAGCTGTTTTTT. Translated: CASSYPLTGGGELFF.

The chain links TRBV2 to TRBJ2-5; tentatively, D is TRBD1 (5 bases). Germline-derived CDR1 and CDR2 are SNHLY and FYNNEI. The length of the CDR3 is 12 residues. V was clipped by 4 bases and J by 3 bases, with 6 bases between them. The CDR3 loop is CASSAREETQYF. CDR3 sequence (DNA): TGTGCCAGCAGTGCCAGGGAAGAGACCCAGTACTTC.

This chain links TRBV19 with TRBJ1-5; 9 bases line up with TRBD1. The J segment lost 1 base and the V segment lost 6 bases, leaving 16 bases of the junction unmatched. The CDR3 totals 19 residues. Germline V gives CDR1 LNHDA, CDR2 SQIVND (reference sequence). CDR3 residues: CASSTLNRGPEESNQPQHF. CDR3 DNA: TGTGCCAGTAGCACCCTAAACAGGGGGCCTGAAGAAAGCAATCAGCCCCAGCATTTT.

The chain uses TRBV19 and TRBJ1-5; 11 nucleotides agree with TRBD1. CDR1 is LNHDA and CDR2 is SQIVND in the germline V gene (reference sequence). The CDR3 extends over 19 amino acids. V trimming: 7 bases; J trimming: 8 bases; junction bases outside the gene matches: 22. The CDR3 here is CASTLWNPVRTGGTEPQHF. CDR3 nucleotide sequence: TGTGCCAGTACCCTTTGGAATCCCGTCCGGACAGGGGGCACAGAGCCCCAGCATTTT.

With respect to this clone: The sample holds other DNA sequences that translate to the same CDR3. The chain is built from TRBV28 and TRBJ2-7; D might be TRBD1 (5 bases). Germline CDR1 MDHEN, CDR2 SYDVKM. V gave up 4 bases and J gave up 5 bases, with 12 bases separating them. The CDR3 has 13 residues. The CDR3 loop is CASSYGQGDEQYF. CDR3 nucleotide sequence: TGTGCCAGCAGTTATGGGCAGGGCGACGAGCAGTACTTC.

The chain couples TRBV19 to TRBJ1-5, with D maybe TRBD1 (6 bases). Germline assignment: CDR1 LNHDA and CDR2 SQIVND (reference sequence). This CDR3 contains 14 residues. Trimming shortened V by 4 bases and J by 5 bases, and 12 bases separated the two germline ends. CDR3 bases: TGTGCCAGTAGTACTTGGACAGACTATCAGCCCCAGCATTTT. Its translation: CASSTWTDYQPQHF.

The genes are TRBV11-2 and TRBJ2-1, with 7 bases that match TRBD1. V lost 5 bases and J lost 7; bases outside the gene matches: 11. In germline, CDR1 is SGHAT, CDR2 FQNNGV. The CDR3 length is 15 residues. The CDR3 region is CASSRADRDGNEQFF. As DNA, the CDR3 is TGTGCCAGCAGCCGCGCAGACAGGGACGGGAATGAGCAGTTCTTC.

V gene TRBV7-2 combines with J gene TRBJ2-7; the match to TRBD1 covers 11 bases. This CDR3 is 18 amino acids long. Germline CDR1 reads SGHTA; CDR2 reads FQGNSA. Losses at the gene ends were 5 bases for V and 1 base for J; bases not matched to a gene: 13. For the CDR3, the DNA is TGTGCCAGCAGCGCATCCCCGGCCGGGACAGGGGGATCCTACGAGCAGTACTTC. Amino acids: CASSASPAGTGGSYEQYF.

J is TRBJ2-7 and V is TRBV6-5, with 9 bases fitting TRBD1. The CDR3 has 15 residues. Germline V gene sequence: CDR1 MNHEY, CDR2 SVGAGI. The trim removed 0 bases at V and 4 bases at J, leaving 4 bases unmatched. Here the CDR3 reads CASSYSGDRVYEQYF. For the CDR3, the DNA is TGTGCCAGCAGTTACTCGGGGGACAGGGTTTACGAGCAGTACTTC.

The chain employs TRBV9 and TRBJ1-6; 9 bases map to TRBD1. Germline trimming cut 2 bases from V and 7 bases from J; bases unmatched to any gene: 4. CDR3 length: 15 amino acids. In germline, CDR1 is SGDLS, CDR2 YYNGEE. This CDR3 reads CASSVGTGQNSPLHF. CDR3 coding DNA: TGTGCCAGCAGCGTGGGGACAGGGCAAAATTCACCCCTCCACTTT.

The count of this clone is one. Additional DNA sequences in this sample encode the identical CDR3. The CDR3 protein is CASSPLAGVTDTQYF. CDR3 DNA: TGTGCCAGCAGCCCACTAGCGGGGGTCACAGATACGCAGTATTTT. This chain links TRBV7-2 with TRBJ2-3, with TRBD2 identical over 11 bases. Per the germline V gene, CDR1 is SGHTA and CDR2 is FQGNSA. V shed 5 bases and J 2 bases; nucleotides not matched to a gene: 3. CDR3 length: 15 residues. The full variable domain, with the rest looked up from reference TRBV7-2 and TRBJ2-3, is GAGVSQSPSNKVTEKGKDVELRCDPISGHTALYWYRQSLGQGLEFLIYFQGNSAPDKSGLPSDRFSAERTGGSVSTLTIQRTQQEDSAVYLCASSPLAGVTDTQYFGPGTRLTVL.